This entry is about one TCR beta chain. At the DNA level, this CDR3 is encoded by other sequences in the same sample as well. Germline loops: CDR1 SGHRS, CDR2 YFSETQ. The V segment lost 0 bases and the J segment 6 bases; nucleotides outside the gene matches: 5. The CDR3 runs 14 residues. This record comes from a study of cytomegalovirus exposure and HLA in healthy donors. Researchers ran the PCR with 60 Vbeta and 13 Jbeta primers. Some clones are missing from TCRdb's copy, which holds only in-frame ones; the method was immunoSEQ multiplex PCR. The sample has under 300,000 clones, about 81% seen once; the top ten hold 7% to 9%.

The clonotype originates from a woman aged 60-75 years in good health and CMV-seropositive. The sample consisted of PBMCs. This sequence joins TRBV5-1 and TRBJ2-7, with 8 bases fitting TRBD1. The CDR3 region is CASSLVQGASEQYF. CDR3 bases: TGCGCCAGCAGCTTGGTTCAGGGGGCCAGCGAGCAGTACTTC.